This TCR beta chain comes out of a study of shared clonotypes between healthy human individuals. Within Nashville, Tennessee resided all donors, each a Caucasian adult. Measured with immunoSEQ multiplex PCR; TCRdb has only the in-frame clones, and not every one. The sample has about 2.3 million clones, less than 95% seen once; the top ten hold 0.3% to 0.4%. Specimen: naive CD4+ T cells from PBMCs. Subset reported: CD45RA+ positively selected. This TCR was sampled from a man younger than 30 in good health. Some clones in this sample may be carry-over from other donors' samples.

In DNA, the CDR3 is TGTGCCAGCAGCCCAAGGACAGGGAGCACCGGGGAGCTGTTTTTT. Translated: CASSPRTGSTGELFF. The chain employs TRBV6-1 and TRBJ2-2, with 8 bases identical to TRBD1. There are 15 residues in the CDR3. Germline V gives CDR1 MNHNS, CDR2 SASEGT. V was clipped by 6 bases and J by 4 bases; unmatched bases: 7.